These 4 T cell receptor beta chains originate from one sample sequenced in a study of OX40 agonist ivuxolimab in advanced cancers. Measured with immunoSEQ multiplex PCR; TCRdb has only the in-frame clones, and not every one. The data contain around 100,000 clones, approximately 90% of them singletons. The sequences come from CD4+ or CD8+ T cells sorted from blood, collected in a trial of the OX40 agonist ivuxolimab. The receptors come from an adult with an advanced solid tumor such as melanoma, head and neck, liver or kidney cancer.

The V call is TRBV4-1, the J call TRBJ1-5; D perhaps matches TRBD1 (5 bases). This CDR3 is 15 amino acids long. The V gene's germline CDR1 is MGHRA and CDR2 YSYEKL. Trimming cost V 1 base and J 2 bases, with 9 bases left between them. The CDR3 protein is CASSQGRGGNQPQHF. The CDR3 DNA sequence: TGCGCCAGCAGCCAAGGGCGGGGGGGCAATCAGCCCCAGCATTTT.

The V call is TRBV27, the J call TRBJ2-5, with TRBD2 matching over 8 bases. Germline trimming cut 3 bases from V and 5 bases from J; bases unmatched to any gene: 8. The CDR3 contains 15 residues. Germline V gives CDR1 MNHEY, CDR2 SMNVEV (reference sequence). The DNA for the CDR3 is TGTGCCAGCAGTTTTCAGCGGGAGCGGGTCGAGACCCAGTACTTC. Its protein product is CASSFQRERVETQYF.

CDR3 sequence (DNA): TGTGCCAGCAGCTTAGGGGGAGAATCATCCGGGGAGCTGTTTTTT. Its protein product is CASSLGGESSGELFF. The chain joins TRBV7-9 to TRBJ2-2, with D possibly being TRBD2 (5 bases). The V gene's germline CDR1 is SEHNR and CDR2 FQNEAQ (reference sequence). V lost 1 base to trimming and J lost 6 bases, with 12 bases between them. The CDR3 loop spans 15 amino acids. Combining the CDR3 with reference TRBV7-9 and TRBJ2-2 gives the whole variable domain DTGVSQNPRHKITKRGQNVTFRCDPISEHNRLYWYRQTLGQGPEFLTYFQNEAQLEKSRLLSDRFSAERPKGSFSTLEIQRTEQGDSAMYLCASSLGGESSGELFFGEGSRLTVL.

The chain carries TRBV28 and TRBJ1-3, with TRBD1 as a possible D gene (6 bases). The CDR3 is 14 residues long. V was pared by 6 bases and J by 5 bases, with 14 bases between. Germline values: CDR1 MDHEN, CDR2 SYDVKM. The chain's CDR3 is CASSSGESRNTIYF. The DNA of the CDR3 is TGTGCCAGCAGCTCAGGGGAGAGTCGAAACACCATATATTTT.